The 8 T cell receptor beta chains presented below share a single source sample, sequenced in a study of control samples from healthy donors and cancer patients. TCRdb's table, derived via immunoSEQ multiplex PCR, lists solely in-frame clones and lacks some. Of some 71,000 clones detected, around 87% appear once; the ten largest clones hold 2% to 2.5%. Sequenced: PBMCs. The receptors stem from a woman between 45 and 60 years old with head and neck cancer.

The chain is built from TRBV30 and TRBJ1-5; TRBD1 is a possible D gene (6 bases). CDR1 GTSNPN and CDR2 SVGIG come from the germline V gene (reference sequence). The CDR3 extends over 13 amino acids. The germline V and J ends were trimmed by 0 bases and 4 bases, with 7 bases remaining between them. The chain's CDR3 is CAWSVGGNQPQHF. DNA of the CDR3: TGTGCCTGGAGTGTAGGGGGTAATCAGCCCCAGCATTTT.

V and J are TRBV6-2 or TRBV6-3 and TRBJ2-3; perhaps TRBD2 as D (5 bases). This CDR3 is 15 amino acids long. In germline, CDR1 is MNHEY, CDR2 SVGEGT. V shed 4 bases and J shed 1 base, with 12 bases lying between them. CDR3 DNA: TGTGCCAGCAGTTCCTGGACTCTACGCACAGATACGCAGTATTTT. Translated, it gives CASSSWTLRTDTQYF.

CDR3 loop: CATSRASGQRVNTEAFF. In nucleotides, the CDR3 is TGTGCCACCAGCAGAGCCTCAGGACAGCGTGTGAACACTGAAGCTTTCTTT. The chain is built from TRBV15 and TRBJ1-1; D may be TRBD1 (6 bases). This CDR3 has 17 amino acids. V was cut by 1 base and J by 0 bases, with 15 bases left in between. Germline values: CDR1 LNHNV, CDR2 YYDKDF (reference sequence). Looking up the rest from reference TRBV15 and TRBJ1-1 gives the full variable domain: DAMVIQNPRYQVTQFGKPVTLSCSQTLNHNVMYWYQQKSSQAPKLLFHYYDKDFNNEADTPDNFQSRRPNTSFCFLDIRSPGLGDTAMYLCATSRASGQRVNTEAFFGQGTRLTVV.

CDR3 amino acids: CASSRKTPTDTQYF. The CDR3 DNA sequence: TGTGCCAGCAGCAGGAAAACTCCCACAGATACGCAGTATTTT. J is TRBJ2-3 and V is TRBV3-1 (or the pseudogene TRBV3-2); D gene unclear. The ends were cut back, 5 bases at V and 2 bases at J, with 11 bases in the middle. CDR1 and CDR2 (germline): LGHDT, YNNKEL (reference sequence). This CDR3 is 14 amino acids long.

The V gene is TRBV6-1, the J gene TRBJ1-2; the D gene is possibly TRBD1 (6 bases). The V gene lost 1 base and the J gene lost 6 bases, with 21 bases spanning the gap. Germline V gene sequence: CDR1 MNHNS, CDR2 SASEGT. This CDR3 region has 17 residues. The CDR3 sequence is CASSEGRGLETRDGYTF. Here the CDR3 DNA reads TGTGCCAGCAGTGAAGGACGGGGGCTGGAAACTCGTGATGGCTACACCTTC.

This chain uses TRBV6-6 with TRBJ2-7; the match to TRBD1 covers 9 bases. V lost 6 bases, J lost 6 bases, and 9 bases stayed unmatched. CDR1 is MNHNY, CDR2 SVGAGI, per germline (reference sequence). The CDR3 sequence is 14 residues long. This CDR3 reads CASSLWTGAGEQYF. CDR3 sequence (DNA): TGTGCCAGCAGCCTCTGGACAGGGGCCGGCGAGCAGTACTTC.

For the CDR3, the DNA is TGTGCCAGCAGCCGGTCCGGGACAGGGGGCGCTGGGAATCAGCCCCAGCATTTT. Protein: CASSRSGTGGAGNQPQHF. J is TRBJ1-5 and V is TRBV5-8; 12 positions agree with TRBD1. Germline-derived CDR1 and CDR2 are SGHTS and YDEGEE. The CDR3 runs to 18 residues. V lost 4 bases, J lost 4 bases, and 12 bases stayed unmatched. Together with reference TRBV5-8 and TRBJ1-5, the CDR3 gives the full variable domain: EAGVTQSPTHLIKTRGQQATLRCSPISGHTSVYWYQQALGLGLQFLLWYDEGEERNRGNFPPRFSGRQFPNYSSELNVNALELEDSALYLCASSRSGTGGAGNQPQHFGDGTRLSIL.

This chain uses TRBV5-1 with TRBJ2-1; D gene unclear. The CDR3 is 14 residues long. V lost 4 bases and J 6 bases, leaving 14 bases between the germline ends. Germline CDR1 is SGHRS and CDR2 is YFSETQ. CDR3 residues: CASSQGIGSNEQFF. The CDR3 coding sequence is TGCGCCAGCAGCCAAGGGATCGGGTCCAATGAGCAGTTCTTC.